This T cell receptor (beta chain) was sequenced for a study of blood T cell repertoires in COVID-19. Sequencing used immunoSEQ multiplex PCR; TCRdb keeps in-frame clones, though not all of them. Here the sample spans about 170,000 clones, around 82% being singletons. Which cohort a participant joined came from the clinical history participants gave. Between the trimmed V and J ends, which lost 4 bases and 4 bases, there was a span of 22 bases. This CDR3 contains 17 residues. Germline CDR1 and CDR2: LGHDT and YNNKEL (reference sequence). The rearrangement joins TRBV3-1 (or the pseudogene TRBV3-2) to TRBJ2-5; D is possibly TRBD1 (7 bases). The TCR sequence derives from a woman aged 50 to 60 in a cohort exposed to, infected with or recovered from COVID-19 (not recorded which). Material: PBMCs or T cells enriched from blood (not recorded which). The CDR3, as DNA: TGTGCCAGCAGCCTAGATAAGGGGGCCGGGACTGGAGAGACCCAGTACTTC. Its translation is CASSLDKGAGTGETQYF.